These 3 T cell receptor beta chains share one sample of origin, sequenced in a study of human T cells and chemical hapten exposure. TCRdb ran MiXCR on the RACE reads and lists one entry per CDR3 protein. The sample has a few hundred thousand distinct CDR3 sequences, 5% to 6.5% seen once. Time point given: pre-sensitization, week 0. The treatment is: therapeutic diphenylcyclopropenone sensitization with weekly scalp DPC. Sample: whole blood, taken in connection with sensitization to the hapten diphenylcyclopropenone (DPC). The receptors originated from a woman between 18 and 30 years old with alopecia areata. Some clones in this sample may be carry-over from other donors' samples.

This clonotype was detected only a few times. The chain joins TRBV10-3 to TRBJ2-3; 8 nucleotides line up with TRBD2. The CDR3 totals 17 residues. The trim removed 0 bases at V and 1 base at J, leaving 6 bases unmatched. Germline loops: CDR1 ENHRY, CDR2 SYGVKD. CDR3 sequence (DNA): TGTGCCATCAGTGAGTCTACCGAGCGGGGGCGCACAGATACGCAGTATTTT. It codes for CAISESTERGRTDTQYF.

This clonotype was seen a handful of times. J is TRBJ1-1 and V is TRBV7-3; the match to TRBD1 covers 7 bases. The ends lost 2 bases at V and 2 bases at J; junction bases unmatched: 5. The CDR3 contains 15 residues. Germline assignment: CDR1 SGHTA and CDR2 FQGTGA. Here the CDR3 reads CASSLARQGNTEAFF. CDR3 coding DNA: TGTGCCAGCAGCTTAGCGCGACAGGGAAACACTGAAGCTTTCTTT.

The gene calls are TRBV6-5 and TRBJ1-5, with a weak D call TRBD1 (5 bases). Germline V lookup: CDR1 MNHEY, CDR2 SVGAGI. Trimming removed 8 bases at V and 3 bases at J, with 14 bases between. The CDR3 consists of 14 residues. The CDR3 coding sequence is TGTGCCAGCGGGACTTGGTCGAACAATCAGCCCCAGCATTTT. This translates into CASGTWSNNQPQHF.